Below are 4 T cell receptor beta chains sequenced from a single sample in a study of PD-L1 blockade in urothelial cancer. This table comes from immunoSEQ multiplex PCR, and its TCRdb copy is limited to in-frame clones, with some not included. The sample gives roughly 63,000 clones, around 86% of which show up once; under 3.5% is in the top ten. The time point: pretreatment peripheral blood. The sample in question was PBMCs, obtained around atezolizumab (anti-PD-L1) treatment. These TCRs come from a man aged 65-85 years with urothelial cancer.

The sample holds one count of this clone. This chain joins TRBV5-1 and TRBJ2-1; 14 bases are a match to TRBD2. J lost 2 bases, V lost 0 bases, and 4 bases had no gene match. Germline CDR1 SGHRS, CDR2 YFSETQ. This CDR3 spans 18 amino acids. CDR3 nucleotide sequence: TGCGCCAGCAGCTTGGGACTAGCGGGAGGGATTACCTACAATGAGCAGTTCTTC. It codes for CASSLGLAGGITYNEQFF.

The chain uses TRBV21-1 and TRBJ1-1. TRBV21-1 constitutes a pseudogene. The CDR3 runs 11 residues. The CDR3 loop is CASRGGAEAFF. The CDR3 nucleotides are TGTGCCAGCAGAGGGGGGGCTGAAGCTTTCTTT.

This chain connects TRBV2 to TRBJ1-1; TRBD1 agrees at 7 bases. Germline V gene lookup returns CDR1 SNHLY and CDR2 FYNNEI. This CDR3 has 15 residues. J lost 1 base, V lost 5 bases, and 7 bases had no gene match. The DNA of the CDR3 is TGTGCCAGCAGTACGGGCAGGGGGAAGAACACTGAAGCTTTCTTT. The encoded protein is CASSTGRGKNTEAFF.

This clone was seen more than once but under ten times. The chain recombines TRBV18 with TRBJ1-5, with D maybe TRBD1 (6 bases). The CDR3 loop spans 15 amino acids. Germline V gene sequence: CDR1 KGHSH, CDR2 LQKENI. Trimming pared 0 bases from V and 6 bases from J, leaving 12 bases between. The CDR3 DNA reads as TGTGCCAGCTCACCACCGGGGGCGGCGATTCAGCCCCAGCATTTT. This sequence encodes CASSPPGAAIQPQHF.